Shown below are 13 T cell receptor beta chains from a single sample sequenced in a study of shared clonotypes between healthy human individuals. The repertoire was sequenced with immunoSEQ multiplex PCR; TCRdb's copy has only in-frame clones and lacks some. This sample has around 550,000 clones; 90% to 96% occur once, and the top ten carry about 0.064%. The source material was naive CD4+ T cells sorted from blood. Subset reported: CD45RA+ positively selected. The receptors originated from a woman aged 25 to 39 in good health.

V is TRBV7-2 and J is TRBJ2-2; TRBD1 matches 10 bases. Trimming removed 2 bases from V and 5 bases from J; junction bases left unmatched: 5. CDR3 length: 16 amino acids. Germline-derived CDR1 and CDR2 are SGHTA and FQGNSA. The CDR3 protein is CASSLRDRGLTGELFF. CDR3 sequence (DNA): TGTGCCAGCAGCTTAAGGGACAGGGGCTTAACCGGGGAGCTGTTTTTT.

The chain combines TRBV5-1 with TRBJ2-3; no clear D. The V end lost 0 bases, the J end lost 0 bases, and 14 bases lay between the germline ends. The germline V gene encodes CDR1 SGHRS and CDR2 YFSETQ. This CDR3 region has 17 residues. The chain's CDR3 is CASSLGHTGPSTDTQYF. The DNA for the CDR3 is TGCGCCAGCAGCTTGGGTCATACCGGGCCAAGCACAGATACGCAGTATTTT.

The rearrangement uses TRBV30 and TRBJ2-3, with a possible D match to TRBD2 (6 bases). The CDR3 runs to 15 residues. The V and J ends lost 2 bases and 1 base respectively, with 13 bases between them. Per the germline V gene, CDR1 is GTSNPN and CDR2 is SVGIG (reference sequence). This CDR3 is CAWSPGTGGTDTQYF. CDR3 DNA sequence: TGTGCCTGGAGTCCGGGGACGGGGGGCACAGATACGCAGTATTTT.

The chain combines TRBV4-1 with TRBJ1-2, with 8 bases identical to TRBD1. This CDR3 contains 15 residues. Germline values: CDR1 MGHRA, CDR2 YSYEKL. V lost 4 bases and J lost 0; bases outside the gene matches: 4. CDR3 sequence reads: CASSRGQGANYGYTF. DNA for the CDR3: TGCGCCAGCAGCCGAGGACAGGGAGCTAACTATGGCTACACCTTC.

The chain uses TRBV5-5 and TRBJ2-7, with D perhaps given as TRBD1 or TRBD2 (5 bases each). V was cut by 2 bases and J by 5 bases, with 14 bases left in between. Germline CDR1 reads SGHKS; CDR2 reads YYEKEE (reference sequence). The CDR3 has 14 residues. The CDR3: CASSFWARGDEQYF. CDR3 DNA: TGTGCCAGCAGCTTCTGGGCCCGGGGCGACGAGCAGTACTTC.

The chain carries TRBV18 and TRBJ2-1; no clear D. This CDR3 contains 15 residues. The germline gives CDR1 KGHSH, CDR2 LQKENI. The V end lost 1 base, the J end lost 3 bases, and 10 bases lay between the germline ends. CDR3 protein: CASSPLYGDYNEQFF. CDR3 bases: TGTGCCAGCTCACCACTATACGGAGACTACAATGAGCAGTTCTTC.

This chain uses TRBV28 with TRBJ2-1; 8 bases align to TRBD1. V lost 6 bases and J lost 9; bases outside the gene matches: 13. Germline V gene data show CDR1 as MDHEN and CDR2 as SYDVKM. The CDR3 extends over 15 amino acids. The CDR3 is CASSPPGQGKAEQFF. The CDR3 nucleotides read TGTGCCAGCAGCCCACCTGGACAGGGAAAGGCTGAGCAGTTCTTC.

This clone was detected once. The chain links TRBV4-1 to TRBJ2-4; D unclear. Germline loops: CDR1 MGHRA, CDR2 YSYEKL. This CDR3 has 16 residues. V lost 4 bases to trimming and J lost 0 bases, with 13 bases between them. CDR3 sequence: CASSRLAVLAKNIQYF. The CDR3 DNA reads TGCGCCAGCAGCCGATTAGCCGTTCTAGCCAAAAACATTCAGTACTTC.

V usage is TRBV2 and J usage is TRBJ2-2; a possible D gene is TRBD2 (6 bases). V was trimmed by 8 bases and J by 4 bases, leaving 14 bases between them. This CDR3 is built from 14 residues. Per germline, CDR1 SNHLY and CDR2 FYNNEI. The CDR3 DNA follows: TGTGCCAGCGTGGGGACTCAATTCACCGGGGAGCTGTTTTTT. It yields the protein CASVGTQFTGELFF. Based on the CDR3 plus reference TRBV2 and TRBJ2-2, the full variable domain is EPEVTQTPSHQVTQMGQEVILRCVPISNHLYFYWYRQILGQKVEFLVSFYNNEISEKSEIFDDQFSVERPDGSNFTLKIRSTKLEDSAMYFCASVGTQFTGELFFGEGSRLTVL.

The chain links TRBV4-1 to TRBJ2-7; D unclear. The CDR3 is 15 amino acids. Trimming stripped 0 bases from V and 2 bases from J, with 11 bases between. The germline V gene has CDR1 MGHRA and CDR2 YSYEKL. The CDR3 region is CASSQDGRPAYEQYF. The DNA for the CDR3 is TGCGCCAGCAGCCAAGATGGCAGGCCCGCCTACGAGCAGTACTTC.

CDR3: CASSPRGTGVNEQFF. CDR3 nucleotides: TGTGCCAGCAGCCCCCGCGGGACAGGGGTGAATGAGCAGTTCTTC. The V and J genes are TRBV9 and TRBJ2-1; TRBD1 matches 10 bases. With 4 bases clipped from V and 7 bases from J, the junction kept 8 bases outside the gene matches. The V gene's germline CDR1 is SGDLS and CDR2 YYNGEE. This CDR3 has 15 amino acids. The full variable domain, in which reference TRBV9 and TRBJ2-1 provide the parts outside the CDR3, is DSGVTQTPKHLITATGQRVTLRCSPRSGDLSVYWYQQSLDQGLQFLIQYYNGEERAKGNILERFSAQQFPDLHSELNLSSLELGDSALYFCASSPRGTGVNEQFFGPGTRLTVL.

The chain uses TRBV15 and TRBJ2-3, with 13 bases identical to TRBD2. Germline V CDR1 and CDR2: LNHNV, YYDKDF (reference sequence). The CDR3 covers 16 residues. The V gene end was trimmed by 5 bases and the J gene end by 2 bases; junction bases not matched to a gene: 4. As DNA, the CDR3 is TGTGCCACCAGCTCTGGGACTAGCGGGAACACAGATACGCAGTATTTT. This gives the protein CATSSGTSGNTDTQYF.

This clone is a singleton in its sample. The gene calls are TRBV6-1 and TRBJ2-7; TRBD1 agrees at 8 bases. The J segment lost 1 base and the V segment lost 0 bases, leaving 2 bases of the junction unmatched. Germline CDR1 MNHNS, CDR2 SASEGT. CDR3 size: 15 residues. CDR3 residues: CASSEAWTGSYEQYF. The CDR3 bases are TGTGCCAGCAGTGAAGCGTGGACAGGGTCCTACGAGCAGTACTTC.